This passage covers 4 T cell receptor beta chains from one sample sequenced in a study of glioma-infiltrating T cells. The iRepertoire nested amplicon-rescue multiplex PCR amplified TCR alpha and beta CDR3s from RNA. One entry per CDR3 protein results from TCRdb running MiXCR on the multiplex PCR reads. The sample holds 95,000 to 150,000 distinct CDR3 sequences, about 23% seen once. Sequencing was carried out using glioma tissue, nonneoplastic brain tissue, or PBMCs (not recorded which). Receptors were obtained from a human donor with low-grade glioma or glioblastoma, undergoing nonglioma brain surgery, or in good health (not recorded which).

Comment on this clonotype: A read error is possible here, since a much larger clone lies one base away. The chain combines TRBV19 with TRBJ2-5; D gene unclear. CDR3 length: 14 residues. Germline V gene data show CDR1 as LNHDA and CDR2 as SQIVND (reference sequence). V was pared by 10 bases and J by 4 bases, with 19 bases between. The CDR3 DNA reads TGTGCCACCGGGCCCGTGAGTTCCCGAGAGACCCAGTACTTC. Amino acid sequence: CATGPVSSRETQYF.

This clonotype has a single count. A junction boundary mismatches the germline segment, possibly from a read error. The chain joins TRBV27 to TRBJ2-3; D remains ambiguous. Per germline, CDR1 MNHEY and CDR2 SMNVEV (reference sequence). This CDR3 contains 15 residues. The CDR3 loop is CAISILGFSTDTQYF. The DNA for the CDR3 is TGTGCCATCAGTATTCTGGGCTTTAGCACAGATACGCAGTATTTT.

With regard to this clonotype: One end of the junction varies from germline; a read error may be responsible. The chain carries TRBV6-9 and TRBJ2-1; 11 bases line up with TRBD2. This CDR3 is built from 19 residues. CDR1 and CDR2 from the germline V gene are MNHGY and SVAAGI. As DNA, the CDR3 is TGTGCCAGCAGTTACCGGGGGGGGACTAGCGGACTTCGATACAATGGGCAGTTCTTC. It is translated as CASSYRGGTSGLRYNGQFF.

As for this clonotype: A much larger clone differs by one base, so this may be a read error. The DNA of the CDR3 is TGTGCTAGTGGTTTGCAAGCTGTAGCGGGAGCCGGGGAGATCCAGTACTTC. As protein: CASGLQAVAGAGEIQYF. V and J are TRBV12-5 and TRBJ2-5, with 9 bases lining up with TRBD2. Germline values: CDR1 LGHNT, CDR2 FRNRAP. This CDR3 is built from 17 residues.